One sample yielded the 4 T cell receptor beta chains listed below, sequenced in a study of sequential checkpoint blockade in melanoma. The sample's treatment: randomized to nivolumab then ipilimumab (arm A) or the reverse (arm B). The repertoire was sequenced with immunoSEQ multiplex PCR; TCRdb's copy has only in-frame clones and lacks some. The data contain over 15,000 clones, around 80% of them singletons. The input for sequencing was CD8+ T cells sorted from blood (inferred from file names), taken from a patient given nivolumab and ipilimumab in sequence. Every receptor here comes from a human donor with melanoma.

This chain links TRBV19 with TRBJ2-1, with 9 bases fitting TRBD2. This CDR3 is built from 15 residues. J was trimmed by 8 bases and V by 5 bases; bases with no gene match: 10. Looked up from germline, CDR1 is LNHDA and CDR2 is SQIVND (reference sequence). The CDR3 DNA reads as TGTGCCAGTAGTCTCGCTGCGGGAGGGGGGGATGAGCAGTTCTTC. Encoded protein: CASSLAAGGGDEQFF.

The DNA of the CDR3 is TGTGCCAGCAGTTTAGTTTCCGTCTACACTGAAGCTTTCTTT. Translation: CASSLVSVYTEAFF. The chain recombines TRBV27 with TRBJ1-1; D ambiguous. The CDR3 is 14 residues long. Germline values: CDR1 MNHEY, CDR2 SMNVEV (reference sequence). V gave up 2 bases and J gave up 3 bases, with 10 bases separating them.

Here the CDR3 DNA reads TGTGCCAGCAGCCCGACAGGGCTGGCTTCACCCCTCCACTTT. Translated: CASSPTGLASPLHF. The chain carries TRBV27 and TRBJ1-6, with TRBD1 matching over 7 bases. Germline loops: CDR1 MNHEY, CDR2 SMNVEV (reference sequence). Trimming cost V 6 bases and J 9 bases; bases outside gene matches: 8. This CDR3 has 14 amino acids.

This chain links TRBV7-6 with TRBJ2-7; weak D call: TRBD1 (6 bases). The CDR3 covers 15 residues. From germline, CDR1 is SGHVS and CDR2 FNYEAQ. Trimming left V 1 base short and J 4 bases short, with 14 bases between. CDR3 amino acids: CASSLVEGRGYEQYF. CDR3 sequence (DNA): TGTGCCAGCAGCTTAGTTGAGGGCAGGGGTTACGAGCAGTACTTC.